These 14 T cell receptor beta chains originate from one sample sequenced in a study of cytomegalovirus exposure and HLA in healthy donors. PCR used 60 Vbeta primers and 13 Jbeta primers. Sequencing used immunoSEQ multiplex PCR; TCRdb keeps in-frame clones, though not all of them. The sample contains 150,000 to 200,000 clones, 60% to 80% of which appear only once. The sample comprised PBMCs. These receptors came from a man aged 55 to 69 in good health and CMV-seronegative.

The rearrangement joins TRBV6-1 to TRBJ2-7; 10 nucleotides line up with TRBD1. With 6 bases clipped from V and 0 bases from J, the junction kept 5 bases outside the gene matches. Per germline, CDR1 MNHNS and CDR2 SASEGT. There are 15 residues in the CDR3. CDR3 DNA sequence: TGTGCCAGCAGACCCCGGGACAGGGGCTCCTACGAGCAGTACTTC. It codes for CASRPRDRGSYEQYF.

CDR3 coding DNA: TGTGCCAGCAGCGGGGGAGGGGCGAACACCGGGGAGCTGTTTTTT. Translation: CASSGGGANTGELFF. This rearrangement joins TRBV9 to TRBJ2-2; 7 bases align to TRBD2. The CDR3 is made up of 15 amino acids. Trimming at V came to 3 bases and at J to 0 bases, leaving 2 bases not matched to a gene. Germline CDR1 is SGDLS and CDR2 is YYNGEE.

This chain connects TRBV28 to TRBJ2-3; 8 bases align to TRBD2. Losses at the gene ends were 5 bases for V and 5 bases for J; bases not matched to a gene: 9. CDR1 and CDR2 from the germline V gene are MDHEN and SYDVKM. CDR3 length: 15 amino acids. CDR3 nucleotides: TGTGCCAGCAGTCCTCCGGGACTAGAAGTAGATACGCAGTATTTT. Translating it yields CASSPPGLEVDTQYF.

The gene calls are TRBV6-5 and TRBJ2-7; 12 bases line up with TRBD1. V lost 2 bases, J lost 7 bases, and 6 bases stayed unmatched. CDR3 length equals 15 residues. Germline CDR1 and CDR2: MNHEY and SVGAGI. The CDR3 protein is CASSYTRDRGREQYF. The CDR3 DNA sequence: TGTGCCAGCAGTTACACCCGGGACAGGGGGCGTGAGCAGTACTTC.

The rearrangement links TRBV7-8 to TRBJ2-1; 15 nucleotides line up with TRBD2. V dropped 5 bases and J dropped 7; count of bases not matched to a gene: 9. The CDR3 loop spans 17 amino acids. The germline gives CDR1 SGHVS, CDR2 FQNEAQ. CDR3 residues: CASSPRTSGRAENEQFF. Written as DNA, the CDR3 is TGTGCCAGCAGCCCGCGGACTAGCGGGAGGGCCGAGAATGAGCAGTTCTTC. Full variable domain (outside the CDR3, taken from reference TRBV7-8 and TRBJ2-1): GAGVSQSPRYKVAKRGQDVALRCDPISGHVSLFWYQQALGQGPEFLTYFQNEAQLDKSGLPSDRFFAERPEGSVSTLKIQRTQQEDSAVYLCASSPRTSGRAENEQFFGPGTRLTVL.

The V call is TRBV6-5, the J call TRBJ1-1; 7 nucleotides match TRBD1. The CDR3 consists of 13 residues. Germline values: CDR1 MNHEY, CDR2 SVGAGI. V lost 6 bases and J lost 10; bases outside the gene matches: 11. CDR3 residues: CASSFDRDLGAFF. In nucleotides, the CDR3 is TGTGCCAGCAGCTTTGACAGGGATCTTGGAGCTTTCTTT.

The rearrangement uses TRBV2 and TRBJ1-4; TRBD1 agrees at 7 bases. The CDR3 consists of 14 residues. The germline CDR1 and CDR2 sequences are SNHLY and FYNNEI. The trim removed 5 bases at V and 4 bases at J, leaving 4 bases unmatched. Written as DNA, the CDR3 is TGTGCCAGCAGTTACCGGGACAGTAATGAAAAACTGTTTTTT. This translates into CASSYRDSNEKLFF.

The CDR3 reads CASSKVGGPGEQFF. The CDR3 DNA reads as TGTGCCAGTAGTAAGGTGGGGGGGCCGGGTGAGCAGTTCTTC. The chain combines TRBV19 with TRBJ2-1, with a tentative D call TRBD2 (7 bases). V gave up 4 bases and J gave up 9 bases, with 16 bases separating them. Germline values: CDR1 LNHDA, CDR2 SQIVND (reference sequence). This CDR3 region has 14 residues.

V is TRBV15 and J is TRBJ1-6; D unresolved. This CDR3 has 14 amino acids. Germline values: CDR1 LNHNV, CDR2 YYDKDF (reference sequence). V lost 0 bases, J lost 7 bases, and 7 bases lay in between. The CDR3 nucleotides read TGTGCCACCAGCAGAGATACGGGGAATTCACCCCTCCACTTT. It translates to CATSRDTGNSPLHF.

The rearrangement links TRBV7-2 to TRBJ2-5; TRBD1 matches at 7 bases. Trimming cost V 0 bases and J 2 bases; bases outside gene matches: 12. CDR1 SGHTA and CDR2 FQGNSA come from the germline V gene. The CDR3 is 18 residues long. The CDR3 protein is CASSLALRTGSLQETQYF. CDR3 in DNA: TGTGCCAGCAGCTTAGCCCTAAGGACAGGCAGTTTACAAGAGACCCAGTACTTC.

The V gene is TRBV5-4, the J gene TRBJ2-3; 15 bases map to TRBD2. The germline gives CDR1 SGHNT, CDR2 YYREEE (reference sequence). The CDR3 has 16 residues. The V segment lost 3 bases and the J segment 5 bases; nucleotides outside the gene matches: 4. The CDR3 coding sequence is TGTGCCAGCAGCTCAGGACTAGCGGGGGGGTTAGATACGCAGTATTTT. This gives the protein CASSSGLAGGLDTQYF.

The chain couples TRBV29-1 to TRBJ2-2; 7 positions match TRBD1. CDR1 is SQVTM, CDR2 ANQGSEA, per germline. This CDR3 has 14 residues. J gave up 1 base and V 7 bases, and 6 bases lay outside the gene matches. The CDR3 DNA is TGCAGCGCTTACAGGGGTAGGAACACCGGGGAGCTGTTTTTT. Translated: CSAYRGRNTGELFF.

V gene TRBV10-3 combines with J gene TRBJ2-3; D is ambiguous. The CDR3 totals 14 residues. With 0 bases removed from V and 0 bases from J, the gap between germline ends came to 4 bases. Germline V gene lookup returns CDR1 ENHRY and CDR2 SYGVKD. The CDR3 DNA reads as TGTGCCATCAGTGAGTCGGGCAGCACAGATACGCAGTATTTT. Translating it yields CAISESGSTDTQYF.

The chain has TRBV30 and TRBJ1-2; D gene uncertain. CDR1 GTSNPN and CDR2 SVGIG come from the germline V gene (reference sequence). The V gene lost 5 bases and the J gene lost 8 bases, with 9 bases spanning the gap. CDR3 length: 10 amino acids. CDR3 region: CAWGGRGYTF. The DNA for the CDR3 is TGTGCCTGGGGAGGGCGGGGCTACACCTTC.